The clone carrying this T cell receptor beta chain was counted a single time. What it recognizes is unknown. It is unclear where the CDR3 begins or ends on the DNA, so no DNA is shown, and the CDR3 is as TCRdb lists it. Focal radiation and CTLA-4 blockade (ipilimumab) were tested in chemo-refractory metastatic non-small-cell lung cancer patients. The assay was immunoSEQ multiplex PCR, and TCRdb's table has in-frame clones only and misses some. This sample carries 45,000 to 55,000 clones, more than 70% of them seen once, and the ten largest clones take 7.8%. The data belong to a study of radiotherapy plus CTLA-4 blockade in lung cancer. Study context: There were objective responses in around 18% of patients, and around 30% had disease control.

CDR1 is SGHAT, CDR2 FQNNGV, per germline. The CDR3 sequence runs 12 residues, both termini included. Findings and caveats of the study: Response, reportedly, was best predicted by interferon-beta along with early blood T cell clone dynamics. In blood, TCR clones derived from the tumor expanded after radiotherapy plus ipilimumab.

This sample comprised peripheral blood, obtained from a patient treated with radiotherapy plus ipilimumab. The V and J genes are TRBV11-2 and TRBJ2-7; the listed D gene, TRBD2, was not tested against the DNA. This clonotype originated in a human donor with non-small cell lung cancer whose response to radiotherapy plus ipilimumab could not be evaluated. The CDR3 region is CASSFASGTPNF.